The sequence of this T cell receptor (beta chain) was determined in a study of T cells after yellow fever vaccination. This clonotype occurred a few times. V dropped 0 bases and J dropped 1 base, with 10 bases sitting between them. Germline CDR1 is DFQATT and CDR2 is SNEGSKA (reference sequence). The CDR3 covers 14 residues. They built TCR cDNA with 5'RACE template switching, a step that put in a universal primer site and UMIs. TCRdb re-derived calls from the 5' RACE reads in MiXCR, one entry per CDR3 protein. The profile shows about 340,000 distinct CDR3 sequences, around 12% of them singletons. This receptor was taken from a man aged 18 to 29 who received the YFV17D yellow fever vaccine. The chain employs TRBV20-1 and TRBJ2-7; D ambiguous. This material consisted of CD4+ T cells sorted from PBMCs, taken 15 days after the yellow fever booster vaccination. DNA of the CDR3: TGCAGTGCTAGAGATTATCGCCGGTCCTACGAGCAGTACTTC. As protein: CSARDYRRSYEQYF.